The clone carrying this T cell receptor beta chain was found a few times. Its specificity is not known. The sample belongs to a study of OX40 agonist ivuxolimab in advanced cancers. Across the study: The patients received ivuxolimab by intravenous route every 2 weeks at 0.01 to 10 mg/kg.

The CDR3 spans 14 residues. V was pared by 0 bases and J by 6 bases, with 9 bases between. Germline-derived CDR1 and CDR2 are SGHVS and FNYEAQ. Profiled with immunoSEQ multiplex PCR; TCRdb holds only in-frame clones, not every one. This table has about 64,000 clones, 80% to 85% appearing once. Study-level findings and limits: More expanded clones were seen, on average, in CD8+ T cells than in CD4+.

The specimen was CD4+ or CD8+ T cells sorted from blood, collected in a trial of the OX40 agonist ivuxolimab. The chain uses TRBV7-6 and TRBJ1-5; TRBD1 might be the D (6 bases). This sequence originates from an adult with an advanced solid tumor such as melanoma, head and neck, liver or kidney cancer. The CDR3 coding sequence is TGTGCCAGCAGCTTAGCTGGGGGCGGTCAGCCCCAGCATTTT. Protein sequence: CASSLAGGGQPQHF.